This TCR beta chain comes out of a study of T cells in Graves' hyperthyroidism and ophthalmopathy. Newly diagnosed hyperthyroidism patients aged 18 to 65 years had disease lasting under 2 months. Patients showing uncontrolled infection, other autoimmune disease, pregnancy or lactation were ineligible. In making diagnoses, clinical symptoms, serum thyroxine and TRAb, thyroid ultrasound and orbital computed tomography were all used. Amplified regions were TCR beta CDR3 sequences from RNA transcripts. The HTBI primer set was used in a first-round RT-PCR of the TCR CDR3. TCRdb used MiXCR to reprocess the multiplex PCR reads, holding one entry per CDR3 protein. There are roughly 630,000 distinct CDR3 sequences in the sample; around 14% occur only once, and about 7% lies in the top ten. This clonotype was counted at least ten times. Its antigen is unidentified. Study-level findings and limits: Before onset, by a median of around 6.1 months, the model predicted ophthalmopathy.

Per the germline V gene, CDR1 is SGHTA and CDR2 is FQGTGA. This CDR3 contains 14 residues. Trimming stripped 0 bases from V and 9 bases from J, with 9 bases between. The sample comprised blood. This chain connects TRBV7-3 to TRBJ1-6; tentatively, D is TRBD1 (5 bases). The TCR was taken from a woman aged 30 to 39 with Graves' hyperthyroidism. DNA of the CDR3: TGTGCCAGCAGCTTAACGGGAGACAGTTCACCCCTCCACTTT. This translates into CASSLTGDSSPLHF. The full variable domain, its missing parts supplied by reference TRBV7-3 and TRBJ1-6, is GAGVSQTPSNKVTEKGKYVELRCDPISGHTALYWYRQSLGQGPEFLIYFQGTGAADDSGLPNDRFFAVRPEGSVSTLKIQRTERGDSAVYLCASSLTGDSSPLHFGNGTRLTVT.